Given below is one TCR beta chain in context. Its antigen is as yet unknown. The germline gives CDR1 SGHRS, CDR2 YFSETQ. Trimming stripped 0 bases from V and 5 bases from J, with 9 bases between. This CDR3 has 14 amino acids. The data derive from a study of PD-L1 blockade in urothelial cancer. Across the study: Most patients, about 90% of the roughly 29, were males with bladder-origin cancer. Blood analyses occurred 3 weeks (second dose) and 6 weeks post treatment start. Study-level points and caveats: Below-median pretreatment blood TCR clonality was associated with improved progression-free and overall survival.

The protocol was immunoSEQ multiplex PCR, while the TCRdb copy is restricted to in-frame clones and leaves out a portion. Here the sample spans fewer than 50,000 clones, about 88% being singletons. Time point here: pretreatment peripheral blood. The specimen comprised PBMCs, sampled around atezolizumab (anti-PD-L1) treatment. The clonotype originates from a donor aged 40 or over with urothelial cancer. The chain recombines TRBV5-1 with TRBJ2-1; a possible D gene is TRBD1 (6 bases). The CDR3 DNA follows: TGCGCCAGCAGCTTGGGGGGGCTAAACAATGAGCAGTTCTTC. Translation: CASSLGGLNNEQFF.